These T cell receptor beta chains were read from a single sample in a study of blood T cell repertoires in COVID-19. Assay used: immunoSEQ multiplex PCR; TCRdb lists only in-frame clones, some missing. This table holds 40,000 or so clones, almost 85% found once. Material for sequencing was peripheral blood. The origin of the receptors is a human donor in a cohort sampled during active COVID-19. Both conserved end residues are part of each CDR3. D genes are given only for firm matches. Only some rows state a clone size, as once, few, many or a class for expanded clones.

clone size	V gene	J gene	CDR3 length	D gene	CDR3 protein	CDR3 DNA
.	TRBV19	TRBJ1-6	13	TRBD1	CASRGGDGSPLHF	TGTGCCAGCAGAGGGGGCGACGGTTCACCCCTCCACTTT
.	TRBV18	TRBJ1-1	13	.	CASSPDMNTEAFF	TGTGCCAGCTCACCTGACATGAACACTGAAGCTTTCTTT
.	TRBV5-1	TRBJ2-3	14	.	CASSSGHSTDTQYF	TGCGCCAGCAGCTCAGGACATTCCACAGATACGCAGTATTTT
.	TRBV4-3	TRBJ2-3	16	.	CASSQDGYRAKDTQYF	TGCGCCAGCAGCCAAGATGGATACAGAGCAAAAGATACGCAGTATTTT
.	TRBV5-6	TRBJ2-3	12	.	CASSWGSDTQYF	TGTGCCAGCAGCTGGGGCTCAGATACGCAGTATTTT
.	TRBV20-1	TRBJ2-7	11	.	CSAGGPDEQYF	TGCAGTGCGGGGGGGCCCGACGAGCAGTACTTC
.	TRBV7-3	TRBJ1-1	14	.	CASSRLGGSTEAFF	TGTGCCAGCAGCCGCCTCGGGGGATCCACTGAAGCTTTCTTT
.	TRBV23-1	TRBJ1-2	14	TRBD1	CASNPRQGCYGYTF	TGCGCCAGCAATCCACGACAGGGGTGCTATGGCTACACCTTC
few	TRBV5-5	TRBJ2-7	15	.	CASRVADHPSYEQYF	TGTGCCAGCAGGGTAGCGGACCACCCTTCCTACGAGCAGTACTTC
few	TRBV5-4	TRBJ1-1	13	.	CASSSSLEVEAFF	TGTGCCAGCAGCTCTTCGCTTGAGGTTGAAGCTTTCTTT
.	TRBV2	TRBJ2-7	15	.	CASRVTQLSSYEQYF	TGTGCCAGCAGGGTGACTCAACTGAGCTCCTACGAGCAGTACTTC